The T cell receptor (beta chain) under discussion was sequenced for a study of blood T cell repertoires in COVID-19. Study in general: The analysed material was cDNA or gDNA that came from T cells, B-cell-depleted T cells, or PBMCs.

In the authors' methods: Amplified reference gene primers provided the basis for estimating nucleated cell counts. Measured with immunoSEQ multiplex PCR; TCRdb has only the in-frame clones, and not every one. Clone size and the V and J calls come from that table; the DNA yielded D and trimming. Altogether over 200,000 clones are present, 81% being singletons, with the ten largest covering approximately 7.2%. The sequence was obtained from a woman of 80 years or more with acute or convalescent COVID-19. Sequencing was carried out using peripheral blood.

The CDR3 is CASSSDRVSNEKLFF. The CDR3, as DNA: TGTGCCAGCAGTAGCGACAGGGTATCTAATGAAAAACTGTTTTTT. The gene calls are TRBV6-5 and TRBJ1-4, with 7 bases identical to TRBD1. Germline assignment: CDR1 MNHEY and CDR2 SVGAGI. Unmatched junction bases numbered 6, after V lost 5 bases and J lost 3 bases. The CDR3 is 15 amino acids.